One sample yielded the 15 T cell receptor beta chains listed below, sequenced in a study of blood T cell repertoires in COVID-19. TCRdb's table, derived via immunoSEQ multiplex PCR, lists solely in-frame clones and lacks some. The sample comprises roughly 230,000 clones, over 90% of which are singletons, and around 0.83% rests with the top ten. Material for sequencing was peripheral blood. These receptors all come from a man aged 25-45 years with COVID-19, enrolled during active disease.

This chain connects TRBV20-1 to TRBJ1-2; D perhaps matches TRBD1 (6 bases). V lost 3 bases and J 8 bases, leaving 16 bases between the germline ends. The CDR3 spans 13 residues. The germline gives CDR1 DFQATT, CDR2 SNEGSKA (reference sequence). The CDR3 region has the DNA TGCAGTGCTAGTCTGGCAGGGGTAAACGGCTACACCTTC. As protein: CSASLAGVNGYTF.

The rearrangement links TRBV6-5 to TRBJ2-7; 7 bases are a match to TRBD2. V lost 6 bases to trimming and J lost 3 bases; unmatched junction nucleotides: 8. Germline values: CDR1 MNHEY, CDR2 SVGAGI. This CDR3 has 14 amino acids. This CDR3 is CASSRAGTNYEQYF. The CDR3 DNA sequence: TGTGCCAGCAGCAGAGCGGGGACCAACTACGAGCAGTACTTC.

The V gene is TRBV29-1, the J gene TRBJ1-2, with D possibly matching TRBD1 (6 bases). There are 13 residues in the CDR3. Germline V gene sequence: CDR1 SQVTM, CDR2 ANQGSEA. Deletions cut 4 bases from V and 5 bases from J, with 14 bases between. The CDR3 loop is CSVGGRGRYGYTF. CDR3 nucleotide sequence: TGCAGCGTTGGGGGCAGGGGCAGGTATGGCTACACCTTC.

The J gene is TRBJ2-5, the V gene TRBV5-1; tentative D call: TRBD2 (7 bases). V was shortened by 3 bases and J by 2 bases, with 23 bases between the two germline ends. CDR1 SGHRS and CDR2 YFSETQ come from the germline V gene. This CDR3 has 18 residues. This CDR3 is CASSSPWGGGGPQETQYF. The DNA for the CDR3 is TGCGCCAGCAGCTCCCCTTGGGGGGGTGGGGGCCCGCAAGAGACCCAGTACTTC.

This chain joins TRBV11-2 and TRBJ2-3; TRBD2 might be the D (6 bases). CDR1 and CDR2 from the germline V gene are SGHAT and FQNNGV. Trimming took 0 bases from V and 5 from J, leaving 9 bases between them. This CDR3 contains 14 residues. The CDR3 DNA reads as TGTGCCAGCAGCTTAGATGGAGGGGAAGATACGCAGTATTTT. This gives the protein CASSLDGGEDTQYF.

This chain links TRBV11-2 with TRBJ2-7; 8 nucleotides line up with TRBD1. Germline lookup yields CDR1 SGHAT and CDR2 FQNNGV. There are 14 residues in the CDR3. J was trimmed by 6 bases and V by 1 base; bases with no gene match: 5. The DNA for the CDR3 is TGTGCCAGCAGCTTAGGGACAGGGAGTACCGAGCAGTACTTC. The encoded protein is CASSLGTGSTEQYF. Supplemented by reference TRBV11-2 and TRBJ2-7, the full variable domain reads EAGVAQSPRYKIIEKRQSVAFWCNPISGHATLYWYQQILGQGPKLLIQFQNNGVVDDSQLPKDRFSAERLKGVDSTLKIQPAKLEDSAVYLCASSLGTGSTEQYFGPGTRLTVT.

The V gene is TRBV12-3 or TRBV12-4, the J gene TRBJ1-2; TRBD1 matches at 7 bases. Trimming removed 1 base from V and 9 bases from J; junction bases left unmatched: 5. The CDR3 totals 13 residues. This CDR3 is CASSLDRGSSYTF. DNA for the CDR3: TGTGCCAGCAGTTTAGACAGGGGTAGTAGCTACACCTTC.

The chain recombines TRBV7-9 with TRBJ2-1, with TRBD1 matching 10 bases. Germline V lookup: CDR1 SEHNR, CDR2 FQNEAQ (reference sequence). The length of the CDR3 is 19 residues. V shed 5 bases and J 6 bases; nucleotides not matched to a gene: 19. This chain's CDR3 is CASSLGLETAGTGVNEQFF. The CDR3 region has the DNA TGTGCCAGCAGCCTGGGCCTCGAAACCGCCGGGACAGGGGTCAATGAGCAGTTCTTC.

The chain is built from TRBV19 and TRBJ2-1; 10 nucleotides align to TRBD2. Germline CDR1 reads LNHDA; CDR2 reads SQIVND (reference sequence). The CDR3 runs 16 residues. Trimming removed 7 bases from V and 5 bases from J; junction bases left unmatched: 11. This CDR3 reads CASKSESGGADNEQFF. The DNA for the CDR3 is TGTGCCAGTAAATCGGAGAGCGGGGGGGCCGACAATGAGCAGTTCTTC.

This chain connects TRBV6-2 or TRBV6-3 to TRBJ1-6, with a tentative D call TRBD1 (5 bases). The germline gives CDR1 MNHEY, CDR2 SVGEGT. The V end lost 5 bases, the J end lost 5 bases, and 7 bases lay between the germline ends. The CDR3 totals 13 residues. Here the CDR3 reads CASSGRDNSPLHF. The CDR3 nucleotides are TGTGCCAGCAGTGGCAGGGATAATTCACCCCTCCACTTT.

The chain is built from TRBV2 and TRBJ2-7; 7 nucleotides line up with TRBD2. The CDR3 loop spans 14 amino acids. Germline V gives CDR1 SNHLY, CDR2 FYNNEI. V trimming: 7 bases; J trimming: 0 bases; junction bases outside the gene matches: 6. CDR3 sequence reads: CASNRAGSSYEQYF. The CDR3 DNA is TGTGCCAGCAACAGAGCGGGGTCCTCCTACGAGCAGTACTTC.

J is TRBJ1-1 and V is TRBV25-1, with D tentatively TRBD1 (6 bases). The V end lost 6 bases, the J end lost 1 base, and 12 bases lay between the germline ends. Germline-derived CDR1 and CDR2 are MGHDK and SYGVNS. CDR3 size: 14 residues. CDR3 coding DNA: TGTGCCAGCAGCCTGACAGGAGGGAACACTGAAGCTTTCTTT. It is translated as CASSLTGGNTEAFF.

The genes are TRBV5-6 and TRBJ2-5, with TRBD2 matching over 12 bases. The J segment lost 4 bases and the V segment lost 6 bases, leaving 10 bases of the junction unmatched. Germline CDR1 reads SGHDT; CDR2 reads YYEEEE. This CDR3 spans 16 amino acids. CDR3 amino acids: CASTPLAGGFRETQYF. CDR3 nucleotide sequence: TGTGCCAGCACCCCACTAGCGGGGGGATTTCGAGAGACCCAGTACTTC.

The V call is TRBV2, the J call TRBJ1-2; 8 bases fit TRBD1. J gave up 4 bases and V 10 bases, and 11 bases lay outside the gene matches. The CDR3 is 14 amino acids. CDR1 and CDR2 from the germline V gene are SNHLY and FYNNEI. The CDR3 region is CATKEQGGIYGYTF. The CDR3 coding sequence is TGTGCCACCAAGGAACAGGGGGGAATCTATGGCTACACCTTC.

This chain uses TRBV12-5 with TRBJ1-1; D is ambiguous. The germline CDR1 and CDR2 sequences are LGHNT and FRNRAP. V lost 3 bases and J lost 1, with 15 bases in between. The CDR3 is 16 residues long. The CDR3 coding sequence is TGTGCTAGTGGTTTTTTGTACATACGGGGGAACACTGAAGCTTTCTTT. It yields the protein CASGFLYIRGNTEAFF.